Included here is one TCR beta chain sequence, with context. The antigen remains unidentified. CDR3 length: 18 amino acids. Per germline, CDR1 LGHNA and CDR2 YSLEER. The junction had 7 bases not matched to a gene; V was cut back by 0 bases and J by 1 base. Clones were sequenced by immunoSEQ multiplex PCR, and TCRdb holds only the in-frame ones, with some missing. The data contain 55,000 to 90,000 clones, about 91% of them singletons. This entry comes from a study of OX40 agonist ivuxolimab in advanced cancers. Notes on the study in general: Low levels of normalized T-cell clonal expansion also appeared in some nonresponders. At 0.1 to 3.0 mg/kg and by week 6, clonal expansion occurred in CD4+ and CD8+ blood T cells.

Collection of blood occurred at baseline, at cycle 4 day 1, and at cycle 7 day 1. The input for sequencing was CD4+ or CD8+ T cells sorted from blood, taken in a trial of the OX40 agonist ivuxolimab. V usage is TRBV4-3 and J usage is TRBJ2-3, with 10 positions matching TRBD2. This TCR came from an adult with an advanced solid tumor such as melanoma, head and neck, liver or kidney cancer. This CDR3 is CASSQEVYGTSGTDTQYF. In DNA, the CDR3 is TGCGCCAGCAGCCAAGAAGTATACGGGACTAGCGGCACAGATACGCAGTATTTT.